The 4 T cell receptor beta chains listed next were all sequenced from one sample in a study of identical twins. Each CDR3 protein gets one entry after TCRdb re-called the 5' RACE reads with MiXCR. The sample carries under 1 million distinct CDR3 sequences, over 9% recorded once. In addition, the sample was reused for a study of yellow fever vaccine responses in identical twins.

Sequencing used PBMCs. The receptor source for this set is a woman aged 18-29 years in good health.

The rearrangement uses TRBV2 and TRBJ2-2, with D possibly matching TRBD2 (6 bases). V lost 4 bases to trimming and J lost 13 bases, with 7 bases between them. Per the germline V gene, CDR1 is SNHLY and CDR2 is FYNNEI. The CDR3 is 10 residues long. The CDR3 DNA is TGTGCCAGCAGTGGGAGGGGGCTGTTTTTT. This codes for CASSGRGLFF.

The rearrangement links TRBV7-9 to TRBJ1-6; a possible D gene is TRBD1 (6 bases). V was trimmed by 5 bases and J by 5 bases, leaving 13 bases between them. Germline lookup yields CDR1 SEHNR and CDR2 FQNEAQ (reference sequence). The CDR3 is 15 residues long. The chain's CDR3 is CASSNRDNNNSPLHF. DNA of the CDR3: TGTGCCAGCAGCAACCGGGACAACAATAATTCACCCCTCCACTTT.

The V call is TRBV3-1, the J call TRBJ1-2; TRBD1 is a possible D gene (6 bases). The CDR3 contains 17 residues. Germline CDR1 is LGHDT and CDR2 is YNNKEL (reference sequence). V was trimmed by 0 bases and J by 4 bases, leaving 18 bases between them. The CDR3 nucleotides are TGTGCCAGCAGCCAAGAGGGTCAGGGGCTCATTGGCTATGGCTACACCTTC. It is translated as CASSQEGQGLIGYGYTF.

The sample holds many counts of this clonotype. This chain connects TRBV18 to TRBJ2-3; D ambiguous. With 1 base removed from V and 4 bases from J, the gap between germline ends came to 6 bases. This CDR3 comprises 13 residues. Germline V CDR1 and CDR2: KGHSH, LQKENI. The CDR3 sequence: CASSPLVPDTQYF. DNA for the CDR3: TGTGCCAGCTCACCACTTGTCCCAGATACGCAGTATTTT.